The rows below give T cell receptor beta chains drawn from one sample of a study of blood T cell repertoires in COVID-19. The data were produced by immunoSEQ multiplex PCR, yet TCRdb's version contains in-frame clones alone and is incomplete. Among more than 140,000 clones, just over 85% were seen once, and the ten largest hold less than 2%. The sequenced sample consisted of peripheral blood. Receptors were obtained from a woman aged 55 to 70 with acute or convalescent COVID-19. Each CDR3 is given with its conserved first and last residue. The order of the fields is D gene, J gene, clone size, V gene, CDR3 protein, CDR3 DNA. D genes are given only for firm matches. The size of a clone is reported for some rows only, either as once, few or many, or as a class for expanded clones.

. | TRBJ1-3 | . | TRBV2 | CASTGGSSGNTIYF | TGTGCCAGCACGGGAGGCTCCTCTGGAAACACCATATATTTT
TRBD1 | TRBJ2-7 | . | TRBV27 | CASRPGTVSYEQYF | TGTGCCAGTCGGCCCGGGACAGTCTCCTACGAGCAGTACTTC
. | TRBJ2-6 | . | TRBV5-4 | CASSVRIAGANVLTF | TGTGCCAGCAGCGTGCGCATCGCTGGGGCCAACGTCCTGACTTTC
. | TRBJ2-2 | . | TRBV5-6 | CASSDSKDSAFTNTGELFF | TGTGCCAGCAGCGATTCAAAGGACAGCGCCTTCACGAACACCGGGGAGCTGTTTTTT
. | TRBJ2-3 | . | TRBV5-1 | CASSLRGGQEDTQYF | TGCGCCAGCAGCTTGCGGGGTGGGCAGGAAGATACGCAGTATTTT
TRBD1 | TRBJ2-2 | . | TRBV6-5 | CASSWDSLDTGELFF | TGTGCCAGCAGCTGGGACAGCTTGGACACCGGGGAGCTGTTTTTT
. | TRBJ2-7 | . | TRBV9 | CASSVGAAVSYEQYF | TGTGCCAGCAGCGTAGGAGCTGCCGTATCCTACGAGCAGTACTTC
TRBD1 | TRBJ2-7 | . | TRBV4-1 | CASSQGQGVVYEQYF | TGCGCCAGCAGCCAAGGACAGGGTGTGGTCTACGAGCAGTACTTC
. | TRBJ2-3 | . | TRBV7-6 | CASSLQGFLRDTQYF | TGTGCCAGCAGCTTACAGGGGTTCCTCAGAGATACGCAGTATTTT
TRBD2 | TRBJ2-1 | . | TRBV19 | CASSRASGGAVYEQFF | TGTGCCAGTAGTAGGGCTAGCGGGGGGGCCGTCTATGAGCAGTTCTTC
TRBD2 | TRBJ2-5 | . | TRBV15 | CATSRDRGLAGQETQYF | TGTGCCACCAGCAGAGATCGGGGACTAGCGGGGCAAGAGACCCAGTACTTC
. | TRBJ1-1 | once | TRBV12-3/TRBV12-4 | CASRTGNTEAFF | TGTGCCAGCAGAACAGGGAACACTGAAGCTTTCTTT
TRBD2 | TRBJ2-4 | . | TRBV5-1 | CASSLEAGGDIQYF | TGCGCCAGCAGCTTGGAGGCGGGAGGGGACATTCAGTACTTC
. | TRBJ1-1 | . | TRBV7-9 | CASSFMGQDEAFF | TGTGCCAGCAGTTTCATGGGGCAGGACGAAGCTTTCTTT
TRBD2 | TRBJ2-2 | . | TRBV18 | CASSPPSSGGIGELFF | TGTGCCAGCTCACCACCGTCTAGCGGGGGTATCGGGGAGCTGTTTTTT
. | TRBJ1-4 | . | TRBV6-2/TRBV6-3 | CASSYPGNGPNEKLFF | TGTGCCAGCAGTTACCCGGGGAATGGCCCAAATGAAAAACTGTTTTTT
. | TRBJ2-1 | . | TRBV11-2 | CASSLEYGSREGREQFF | TGTGCCAGCAGCTTAGAATATGGGAGCCGAGAAGGCCGTGAGCAGTTCTTC
TRBD1 | TRBJ1-2 | . | TRBV6-4 | CASSRTGTGPSNYGYTF | TGTGCCAGCAGTAGAACCGGGACAGGGCCGTCTAACTATGGCTACACCTTC
. | TRBJ2-7 | . | TRBV12-3/TRBV12-4 | CASSLGTIGEQYF | TGTGCCAGCAGTTTAGGGACAATAGGCGAGCAGTACTTC
. | TRBJ1-1 | few | TRBV10-3 | CAISEELSGAEAFF | TGTGCCATCAGTGAAGAGCTCTCCGGGGCTGAAGCTTTCTTT
TRBD1 | TRBJ1-3 | . | TRBV28 | CASSLPRTGVVRNTIYF | TGTGCCAGCAGTTTACCCCGGACAGGGGTCGTTAGAAACACCATATATTTT
TRBD2 | TRBJ2-5 | . | TRBV2 | CASNRIAGGQETQYF | TGTGCCAGCAATCGGATAGCGGGGGGCCAAGAGACCCAGTACTTC
TRBD1 | TRBJ1-1 | . | TRBV3-1/TRBV3-2 | CASSPNTGTGNTEAFF | TGTGCCAGCAGTCCAAACACCGGGACAGGGAACACTGAAGCTTTCTTT
. | TRBJ1-1 | . | TRBV29-1 | CSVRGGNTEAFF | TGCAGCGTTAGGGGGGGGAACACTGAAGCTTTCTTT
. | TRBJ2-3 | . | TRBV3-1/TRBV3-2 | CASSQEGGGTDTQYF | TGTGCCAGCAGCCAGGAGGGGGGGGGCACAGATACGCAGTATTTT
. | TRBJ2-2 | . | TRBV5-6 | CASSLFVGQGNTGELFF | TGTGCCAGCAGCTTGTTCGTTGGCCAGGGTAACACCGGGGAGCTGTTTTTT
TRBD1 | TRBJ1-1 | . | TRBV28 | CASSRIRNRGPTRNTEAFF | TGTGCCAGCAGTCGAATCCGAAACAGGGGGCCCACCAGGAACACTGAAGCTTTCTTT
TRBD2 | TRBJ2-7 | . | TRBV7-2 | CASSLLAGSSYEQYF | TGTGCCAGCAGCCTACTAGCGGGGAGCTCCTACGAGCAGTACTTC
. | TRBJ1-5 | few | TRBV30 | CAWSKGHQPQHF | TGTGCCTGGAGTAAGGGGCATCAGCCCCAGCATTTT
. | TRBJ1-1 | . | TRBV19 | CASSPGTTNTEAFF | TGTGCCAGTAGCCCGGGGACAACGAACACTGAAGCTTTCTTT
TRBD2 | TRBJ2-7 | . | TRBV9 | CASSVGSSGSSYEQYF | TGTGCCAGCAGCGTAGGGTCTAGCGGGAGCTCCTACGAGCAGTACTTC
. | TRBJ1-3 | . | TRBV6-5 | CASSYDFSGARNTIYF | TGTGCCAGCAGTTACGATTTTTCAGGGGCCCGGAACACCATATATTTT
TRBD1 | TRBJ2-5 | . | TRBV5-1 | CASSLGLTGDAETQYF | TGCGCCAGCAGCTTGGGCTTAACAGGGGACGCAGAGACCCAGTACTTC
. | TRBJ1-4 | . | TRBV6-2/TRBV6-3 | CASSYAAGTHEKLFF | TGTGCCAGCAGTTACGCCGCCGGGACACACGAAAAACTGTTTTTT
TRBD1 | TRBJ1-1 | . | TRBV6-5 | CASSSTGVTEAFF | TGTGCCAGCAGCTCCACAGGGGTTACTGAAGCTTTCTTT
. | TRBJ2-1 | . | TRBV7-8 | CASSLVNNEQFF | TGTGCCAGCAGCTTAGTAAACAATGAGCAGTTCTTC
. | TRBJ1-1 | . | TRBV3-1/TRBV3-2 | CASSTRTVNTEAFF | TGTGCCAGCAGCACCCGGACAGTGAACACTGAAGCTTTCTTT
TRBD2 | TRBJ2-1 | . | TRBV6-2/TRBV6-3 | CASSSPGLAGTNEQFF | TGTGCCAGCAGTTCACCTGGACTAGCGGGGACCAATGAGCAGTTCTTC
. | TRBJ1-2 | . | TRBV4-1 | CASSQATSRVASNYGYTF | TGCGCCAGCAGCCAAGCGACGTCCAGGGTCGCATCTAACTATGGCTACACCTTC
. | TRBJ1-6 | . | TRBV5-6 | CASSSTGLAYSPLHF | TGTGCCAGCAGCTCCACAGGTCTTGCTTACTCACCCCTCCACTTT
. | TRBJ1-2 | . | TRBV19 | CASSIVNTNYGYTF | TGTGCCAGTAGTATAGTCAACACTAACTATGGCTACACCTTC
. | TRBJ1-5 | . | TRBV19 | CASSIGTGTYSNQPQHF | TGTGCCAGTAGTATCGGAACAGGGACATATAGCAATCAGCCCCAGCATTTT
TRBD2 | TRBJ2-3 | . | TRBV28 | CASSLGTSGGYSTDTQYF | TGTGCCAGCAGTCTCGGGACTAGCGGGGGGTATAGCACAGATACGCAGTATTTT
. | TRBJ1-3 | . | TRBV10-3 | CAISRTEQSGNTIYF | TGTGCCATCAGTAGAACCGAGCAATCTGGAAACACCATATATTTT
. | TRBJ2-1 | . | TRBV5-4 | CASSRSGIAGLGNEQFF | TGTGCCAGCAGCCGCTCGGGTATTGCAGGGTTGGGCAATGAGCAGTTCTTC
. | TRBJ1-5 | . | TRBV18 | CASSPQGDSNQPQHF | TGTGCCAGCTCACCACAAGGGGATAGCAATCAGCCCCAGCATTTT
. | TRBJ1-2 | few | TRBV28 | CASTTRGGDNYGYTF | TGTGCCAGCACCACCCGGGGGGGGGACAACTATGGCTACACCTTC
. | TRBJ1-2 | . | TRBV7-2 | CASSPPGGQRAYGYTF | TGTGCCAGCAGCCCTCCTGGTGGGCAGAGAGCCTATGGCTACACCTTC
TRBD1 | TRBJ1-5 | . | TRBV6-5 | CASSRGESNQPQHF | TGTGCCAGCAGCAGGGGGGAAAGCAATCAGCCCCAGCATTTT
TRBD2 | TRBJ2-5 | . | TRBV7-2 | CASSLRSGGVDETQYF | TGTGCCAGCAGCTTAAGGAGCGGGGGGGTAGACGAGACCCAGTACTTC
. | TRBJ2-1 | . | TRBV7-8 | CASLVGASYNEQFF | TGTGCCAGCCTGGTGGGAGCCTCCTACAATGAGCAGTTCTTC
. | TRBJ1-5 | . | TRBV18 | CASSPPSGNQPQHF | TGTGCCAGCTCACCACCGTCCGGCAATCAGCCCCAGCATTTT
TRBD2 | TRBJ2-2 | . | TRBV29-1 | CSVERLAGAASTGELFF | TGCAGCGTTGAACGACTAGCGGGGGCCGCGAGCACCGGGGAGCTGTTTTTT
. | TRBJ1-1 | once | TRBV25-1 | CASSEYAAGNTEAFF | TGTGCCAGCAGTGAATACGCGGCCGGGAACACTGAAGCTTTCTTT
TRBD1 | TRBJ2-5 | . | TRBV30 | CAWSLQGAWKETQYF | TGTGCCTGGAGTCTTCAGGGGGCGTGGAAAGAGACCCAGTACTTC